A single sample is the source of the 14 T cell receptor beta chains below, sequenced in a study of blood T cell repertoires in COVID-19. Only in-frame clones appear in the TCRdb table, and some are missing; sequencing was by immunoSEQ multiplex PCR. The sample holds 140,000 to 150,000 clones, around 76% seen once. The sample consisted of peripheral blood. These receptors originate from a man aged 55 to 70 with acute or convalescent COVID-19.

V and J are TRBV3-1 (or the pseudogene TRBV3-2) and TRBJ1-2; 8 bases map to TRBD1. The trim removed 5 bases at V and 7 bases at J, leaving 3 bases unmatched. Germline V gene lookup returns CDR1 LGHDT and CDR2 YNNKEL (reference sequence). The CDR3 consists of 12 residues. The CDR3 DNA reads as TGTGCCAGCAGCACAGACAGGGGTGGCTACACCTTC. The encoded protein is CASSTDRGGYTF.

The rearrangement joins TRBV6-5 to TRBJ1-5; possible D gene TRBD1, 5 bases. From germline, CDR1 is MNHEY and CDR2 SVGAGI. This CDR3 has 15 amino acids. With 5 bases removed from V and 2 bases from J, the gap between germline ends came to 13 bases. CDR3 in amino acids: CASSSGTERNQPQHF. The CDR3 DNA follows: TGTGCCAGCAGTAGCGGGACGGAACGCAATCAGCCCCAGCATTTT.

This chain links TRBV27 with TRBJ2-1, with 7 bases identical to TRBD2. The germline V gene has CDR1 MNHEY and CDR2 SMNVEV (reference sequence). V trimming: 3 bases; J trimming: 3 bases; junction bases outside the gene matches: 17. This CDR3 comprises 19 residues. This chain's CDR3 is CASSFAPSTSVLNYNEQFF. DNA of the CDR3: TGTGCCAGCAGTTTCGCCCCCTCCACTAGCGTTTTAAACTACAATGAGCAGTTCTTC.

This chain connects TRBV12-3 or TRBV12-4 to TRBJ1-6; D ambiguous. The V and J ends lost 6 bases and 3 bases respectively, with 6 bases between them. This CDR3 has 13 residues. The CDR3 nucleotides read TGTGCCAGCAGGACACACTATAATTCACCCCTCCACTTT. Its protein is CASRTHYNSPLHF.

The rearrangement uses TRBV24-1 and TRBJ1-5; D perhaps matches TRBD1 (5 bases). The CDR3 loop spans 15 amino acids. Germline loops: CDR1 KGHDR, CDR2 SFDVKD. Trimming cost V 6 bases and J 0 bases, with 11 bases left between them. CDR3 amino acids: CATSPGMGSNQPQHF. The CDR3 DNA follows: TGTGCCACCAGTCCAGGGATGGGTAGCAATCAGCCCCAGCATTTT.

This rearrangement joins TRBV11-2 to TRBJ2-1; 10 nucleotides match TRBD2. The CDR3 covers 14 residues. V dropped 6 bases and J dropped 8; count of bases not matched to a gene: 7. Germline loops: CDR1 SGHAT, CDR2 FQNNGV. CDR3 nucleotides: TGTGCCAGCAGTTTTAGCGGGAGGAGCGATGAGCAGTTCTTC. Translated, it gives CASSFSGRSDEQFF.

V gene TRBV7-9 combines with J gene TRBJ1-3; D remains unclear. Trimming took off 5 bases at V and 3 bases at J, with 8 bases between the two ends. CDR3 length equals 13 residues. Germline values: CDR1 SEHNR, CDR2 FQNEAQ (reference sequence). This chain's CDR3 is CASSLRGGNTIYF. The CDR3 coding sequence is TGTGCCAGCAGCCTTAGAGGTGGAAACACCATATATTTT.

The chain combines TRBV27 with TRBJ2-7; D not certain. Deletions cut 2 bases from V and 6 bases from J, with 11 bases between. Germline lookup yields CDR1 MNHEY and CDR2 SMNVEV (reference sequence). The CDR3 is 13 residues long. CDR3: CASSLPPGREQYF. The CDR3 coding sequence is TGTGCCAGCAGTTTACCCCCAGGTCGCGAGCAGTACTTC.

This clone has a handful of counts. This rearrangement joins TRBV7-3 to TRBJ2-3; 12 nucleotides line up with TRBD2. Losses at the gene ends were 5 bases for V and 5 bases for J; bases not matched to a gene: 8. CDR3 length equals 16 residues. Germline CDR1 is SGHTA and CDR2 is FQGTGA. The CDR3 sequence is CASSMTSGGGLDTQYF. The DNA for the CDR3 is TGTGCCAGCAGCATGACTAGCGGGGGAGGTTTAGATACGCAGTATTTT.

In this sample, this clone turned up a few times. This chain connects TRBV5-1 to TRBJ1-4, with a weak D call TRBD1 (5 bases). The germline V and J ends were trimmed by 4 bases and 3 bases, with 10 bases remaining between them. This CDR3 has 14 residues. The germline V gene encodes CDR1 SGHRS and CDR2 YFSETQ. The CDR3 here is CASSRGDANEKLFF. For the CDR3, the DNA is TGCGCCAGCAGCCGCGGGGACGCTAATGAAAAACTGTTTTTT.

The genes are TRBV3-1 (or the pseudogene TRBV3-2) and TRBJ2-5; 8 bases fit TRBD2. There are 15 residues in the CDR3. Germline-derived CDR1 and CDR2 are LGHDT and YNNKEL (reference sequence). J gave up 5 bases and V 1 base, and 6 bases lay outside the gene matches. DNA for the CDR3: TGTGCCAGCAGCCAAGGCGTTGGCGGGGGGGAGACCCAGTACTTC. Translation gives CASSQGVGGGETQYF.

This rearrangement joins TRBV7-9 to TRBJ2-3; the match to TRBD2 covers 13 bases. This CDR3 spans 18 amino acids. With V trimmed by 5 bases and J by 3 bases, 11 bases remained unmatched. The germline V gene has CDR1 SEHNR and CDR2 FQNEAQ (reference sequence). CDR3 sequence (DNA): TGTGCCAGCAGCGCCACTAGCGGGAGGGCCCTCGTAACAGATACGCAGTATTTT. Translating gives CASSATSGRALVTDTQYF.

This clone was counted only a few times. The chain links TRBV28 to TRBJ1-3, with D possibly matching TRBD1 (5 bases). CDR1 is MDHEN, CDR2 SYDVKM, per germline. This CDR3 spans 15 amino acids. Trimming removed 8 bases from V and 0 bases from J, with 14 bases in between. CDR3 amino acids: CASGAGRRSGNTIYF. The CDR3 DNA follows: TGTGCCAGCGGCGCGGGACGCCGCTCTGGAAACACCATATATTTT. Supplemented by reference TRBV28 and TRBJ1-3, the full variable domain reads DVKVTQSSRYLVKRTGEKVFLECVQDMDHENMFWYRQDPGLGLRLIYFSYDVKMKEKGDIPEGYSVSREKKERFSLILESASTNQTSMYLCASGAGRRSGNTIYFGEGSWLTVV.

This clone showed up just a few times. The genes are TRBV30 and TRBJ2-3; 9 bases map to TRBD1. Germline CDR1 reads GTSNPN; CDR2 reads SVGIG (reference sequence). The CDR3 length is 15 residues. Trimming took 0 bases from V and 3 from J; bases not matched to a gene: 4. The CDR3 nucleotides are TGTGCCTGGAGTGTAGGGACAGGGAGGACAGATACGCAGTATTTT. The encoded protein is CAWSVGTGRTDTQYF.